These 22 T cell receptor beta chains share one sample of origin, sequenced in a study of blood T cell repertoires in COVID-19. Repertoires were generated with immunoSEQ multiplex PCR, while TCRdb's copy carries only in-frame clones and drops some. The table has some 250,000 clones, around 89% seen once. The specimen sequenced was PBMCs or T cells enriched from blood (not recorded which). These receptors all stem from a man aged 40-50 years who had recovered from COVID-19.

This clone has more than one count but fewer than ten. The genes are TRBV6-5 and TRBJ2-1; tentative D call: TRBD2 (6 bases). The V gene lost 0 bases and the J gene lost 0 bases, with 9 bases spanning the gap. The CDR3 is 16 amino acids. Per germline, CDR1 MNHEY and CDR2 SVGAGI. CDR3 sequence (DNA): TGTGCCAGCAGTTACTCATTAGCGGACTCCTACAATGAGCAGTTCTTC. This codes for CASSYSLADSYNEQFF.

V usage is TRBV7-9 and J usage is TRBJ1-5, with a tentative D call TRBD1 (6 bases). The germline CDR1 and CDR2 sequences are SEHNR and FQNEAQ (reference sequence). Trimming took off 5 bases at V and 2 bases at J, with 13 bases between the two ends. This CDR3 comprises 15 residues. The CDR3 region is CASSPVGGRNQPQHF. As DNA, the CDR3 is TGTGCCAGCAGCCCAGTTGGGGGCCGCAATCAGCCCCAGCATTTT.

DNA for the CDR3: TGCGCCAGCAGGCGACAGGGGGCCGACACAGATACGCAGTATTTT. The encoded protein is CASRRQGADTDTQYF. The chain recombines TRBV4-3 with TRBJ2-3; 10 bases match TRBD1. The CDR3 contains 15 residues. Germline CDR1 is LGHNA and CDR2 is YSLEER. V trimming: 6 bases; J trimming: 2 bases; junction bases outside the gene matches: 5.

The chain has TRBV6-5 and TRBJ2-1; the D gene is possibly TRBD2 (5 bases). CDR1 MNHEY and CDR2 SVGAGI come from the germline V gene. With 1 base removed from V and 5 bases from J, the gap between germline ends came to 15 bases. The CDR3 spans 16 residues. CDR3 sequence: CASSYLPLGLDNEQFF. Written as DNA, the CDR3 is TGTGCCAGCAGTTACTTACCTCTTGGACTCGACAATGAGCAGTTCTTC.

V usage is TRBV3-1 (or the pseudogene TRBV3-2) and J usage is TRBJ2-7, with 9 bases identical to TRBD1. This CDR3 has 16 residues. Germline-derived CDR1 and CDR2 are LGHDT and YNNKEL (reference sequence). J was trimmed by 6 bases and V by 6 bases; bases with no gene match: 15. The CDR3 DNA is TGTGCCAGCAGTCGACCACACCCACAGGGGGCAAGCGAGCAGTACTTC. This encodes CASSRPHPQGASEQYF.

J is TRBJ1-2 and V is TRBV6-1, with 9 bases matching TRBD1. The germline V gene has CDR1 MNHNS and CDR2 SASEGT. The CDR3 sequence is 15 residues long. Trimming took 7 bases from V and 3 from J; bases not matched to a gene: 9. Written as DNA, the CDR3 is TGTGCCAGCACTGACGGACAGGGGATATACTATGGCTACACCTTC. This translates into CASTDGQGIYYGYTF.

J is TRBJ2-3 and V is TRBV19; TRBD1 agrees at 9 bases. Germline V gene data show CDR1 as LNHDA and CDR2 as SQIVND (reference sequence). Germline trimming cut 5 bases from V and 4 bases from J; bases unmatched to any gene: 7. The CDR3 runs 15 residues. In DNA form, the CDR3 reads TGTGCCAGTAGTCCGGGACAGGGTCTATCAGATACGCAGTATTTT. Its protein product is CASSPGQGLSDTQYF.

The CDR3 spells CASSTLGLASYNEQFF. CDR3 sequence (DNA): TGTGCCAGTAGTACCCTGGGACTAGCCTCCTACAATGAGCAGTTCTTC. The chain employs TRBV19 and TRBJ2-1; 9 bases map to TRBD2. The J segment lost 0 bases and the V segment lost 4 bases, leaving 4 bases of the junction unmatched. In germline, CDR1 is LNHDA, CDR2 SQIVND (reference sequence). The CDR3 is made up of 16 amino acids.

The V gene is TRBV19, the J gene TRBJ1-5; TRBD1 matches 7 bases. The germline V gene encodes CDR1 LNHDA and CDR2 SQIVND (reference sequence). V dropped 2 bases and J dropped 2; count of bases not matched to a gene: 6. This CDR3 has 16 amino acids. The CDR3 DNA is TGTGCCAGTAGTATATTAAGGCAGGGGGGCAATCAGCCCCAGCATTTT. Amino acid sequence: CASSILRQGGNQPQHF. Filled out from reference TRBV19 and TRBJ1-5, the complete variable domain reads DGGITQSPKYLFRKEGQNVTLSCEQNLNHDAMYWYRQDPGQGLRLIYYSQIVNDFQKGDIAEGYSVSREKKESFPLTVTSAQKNPTAFYLCASSILRQGGNQPQHFGDGTRLSIL.

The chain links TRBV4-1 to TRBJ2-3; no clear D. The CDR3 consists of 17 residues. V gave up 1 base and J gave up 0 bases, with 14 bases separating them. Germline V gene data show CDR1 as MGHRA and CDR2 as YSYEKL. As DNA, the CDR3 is TGCGCCAGCAGCCAAGCCGCCTCGGCGGCTAGCACAGATACGCAGTATTTT. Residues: CASSQAASAASTDTQYF.

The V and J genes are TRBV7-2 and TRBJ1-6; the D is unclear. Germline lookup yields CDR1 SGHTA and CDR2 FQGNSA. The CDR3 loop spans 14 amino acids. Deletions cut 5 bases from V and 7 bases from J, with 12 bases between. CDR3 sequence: CASSPQSGNSPLHF. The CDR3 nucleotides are TGTGCCAGCAGCCCCCAGTCGGGGAATTCACCCCTCCACTTT.

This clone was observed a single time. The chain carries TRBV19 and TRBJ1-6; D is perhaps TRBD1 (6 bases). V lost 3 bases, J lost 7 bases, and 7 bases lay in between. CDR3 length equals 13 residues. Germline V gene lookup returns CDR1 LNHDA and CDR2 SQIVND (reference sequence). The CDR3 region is CASSIRGNSPLHF. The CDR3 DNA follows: TGTGCCAGTAGTATCAGGGGCAATTCACCCCTCCACTTT.

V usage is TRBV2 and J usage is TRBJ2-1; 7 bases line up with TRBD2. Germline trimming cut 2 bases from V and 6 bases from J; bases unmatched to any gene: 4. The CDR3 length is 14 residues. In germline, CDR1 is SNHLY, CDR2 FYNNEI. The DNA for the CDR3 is TGTGCCAGCAGTGAAAAGACTAGCAGCAATGAGCAGTTCTTC. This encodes CASSEKTSSNEQFF.

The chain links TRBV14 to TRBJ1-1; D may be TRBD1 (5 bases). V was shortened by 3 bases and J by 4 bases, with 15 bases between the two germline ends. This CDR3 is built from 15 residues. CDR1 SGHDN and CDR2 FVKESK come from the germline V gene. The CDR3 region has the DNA TGTGCCAGCAGCCAGGTAGGAGGGGTGACCACTGAAGCTTTCTTT. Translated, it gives CASSQVGGVTTEAFF.

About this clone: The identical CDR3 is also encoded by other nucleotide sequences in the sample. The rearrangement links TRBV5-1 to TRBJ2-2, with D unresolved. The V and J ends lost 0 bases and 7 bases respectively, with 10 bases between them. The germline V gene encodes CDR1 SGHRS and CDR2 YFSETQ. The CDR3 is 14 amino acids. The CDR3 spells CASSLGSGSGELFF. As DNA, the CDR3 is TGCGCCAGCAGCTTGGGATCAGGTAGCGGGGAGCTGTTTTTT.

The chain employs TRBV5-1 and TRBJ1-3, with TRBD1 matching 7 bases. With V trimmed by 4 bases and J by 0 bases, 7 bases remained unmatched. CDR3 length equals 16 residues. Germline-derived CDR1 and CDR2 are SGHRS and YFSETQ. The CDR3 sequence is CASSLGGQTSGNTIYF. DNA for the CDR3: TGCGCCAGCAGCCTGGGGGGACAGACCTCTGGAAACACCATATATTTT.

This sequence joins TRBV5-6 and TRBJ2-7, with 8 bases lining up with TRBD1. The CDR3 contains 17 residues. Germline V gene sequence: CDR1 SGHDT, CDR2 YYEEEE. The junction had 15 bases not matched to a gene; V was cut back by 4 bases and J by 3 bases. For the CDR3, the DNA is TGTGCCAGCAGCCTAGGGACAGGAACCAATACTTACTACGAGCAGTACTTC. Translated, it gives CASSLGTGTNTYYEQYF. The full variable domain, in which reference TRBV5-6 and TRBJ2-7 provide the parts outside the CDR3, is DAGVTQSPTHLIKTRGQQVTLRCSPKSGHDTVSWYQQALGQGPQFIFQYYEEEERQRGNFPDRFSGHQFPNYSSELNVNALLLGDSALYLCASSLGTGTNTYYEQYFGPGTRLTVT.

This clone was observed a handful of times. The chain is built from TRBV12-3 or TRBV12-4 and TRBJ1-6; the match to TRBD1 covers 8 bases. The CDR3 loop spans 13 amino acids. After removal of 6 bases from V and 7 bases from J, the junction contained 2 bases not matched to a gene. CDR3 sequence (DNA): TGTGCCAGCAGAACAGGGGGGAATTCACCCCTCCACTTT. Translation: CASRTGGNSPLHF.

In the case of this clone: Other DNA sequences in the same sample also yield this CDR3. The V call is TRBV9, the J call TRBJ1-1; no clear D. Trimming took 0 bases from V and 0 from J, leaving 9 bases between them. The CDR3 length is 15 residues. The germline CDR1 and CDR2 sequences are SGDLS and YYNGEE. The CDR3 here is CASSVVPDMNTEAFF. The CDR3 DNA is TGTGCCAGCAGCGTAGTTCCAGATATGAACACTGAAGCTTTCTTT.

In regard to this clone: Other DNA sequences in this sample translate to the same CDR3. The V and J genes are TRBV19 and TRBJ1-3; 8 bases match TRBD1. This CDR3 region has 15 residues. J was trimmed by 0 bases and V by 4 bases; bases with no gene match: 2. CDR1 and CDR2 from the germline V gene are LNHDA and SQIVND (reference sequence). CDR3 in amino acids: CASSTDRASGNTIYF. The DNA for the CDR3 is TGTGCCAGTAGTACGGACAGGGCCTCTGGAAACACCATATATTTT.

The CDR3 nucleotides are TGTGCCTGCCACAGTCCTAGCGTACAAGAGACCCAGTACTTC. This codes for CACHSPSVQETQYF. The chain employs TRBV5-4 and TRBJ2-5; a possible D gene is TRBD2 (6 bases). The V end was cut by 10 bases, the J end by 2 bases, with 18 bases between. This CDR3 has 14 residues. CDR1 SGHNT and CDR2 YYREEE come from the germline V gene (reference sequence).

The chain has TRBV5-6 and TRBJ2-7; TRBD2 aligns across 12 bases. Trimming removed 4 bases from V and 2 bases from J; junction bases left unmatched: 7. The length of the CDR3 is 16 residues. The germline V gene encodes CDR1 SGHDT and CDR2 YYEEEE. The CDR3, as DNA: TGTGCCAGCAGCCCTAGTGGACTAGCGGGGCCCTACGAGCAGTACTTC. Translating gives CASSPSGLAGPYEQYF.